This T cell receptor (beta chain) originates from a study of T cell responses to AZD1222 COVID-19 vaccine. Study-wide results and caveats: Only a handful of AZD1222 recipients, several in all, had baseline seropositivity.

Notes on this clone: Its antigen is unknown. One junction end disagrees with the germline gene, perhaps due to a read error.

Sequenced by immunoSEQ multiplex PCR; TCRdb stores in-frame clones only, minus some. The sample has approximately 100,000 clones; 90% to 95% are singletons. Per the germline V gene, CDR1 is SSHAT and CDR2 is FNYEAQ (reference sequence). This CDR3 is built from 14 residues. The clonotype was recovered from an adult in good health. The chain uses TRBV7-7 and TRBJ2-7, with 9 bases fitting TRBD2. The sequenced sample was peripheral blood, obtained on day 0 of AZD1222 vaccination. The CDR3 DNA follows: TGTGCTAGCAGCTTGCTAGCGGGATCAGGCGAGCAGTACTTC. It translates to CASSLLAGSGEQYF.